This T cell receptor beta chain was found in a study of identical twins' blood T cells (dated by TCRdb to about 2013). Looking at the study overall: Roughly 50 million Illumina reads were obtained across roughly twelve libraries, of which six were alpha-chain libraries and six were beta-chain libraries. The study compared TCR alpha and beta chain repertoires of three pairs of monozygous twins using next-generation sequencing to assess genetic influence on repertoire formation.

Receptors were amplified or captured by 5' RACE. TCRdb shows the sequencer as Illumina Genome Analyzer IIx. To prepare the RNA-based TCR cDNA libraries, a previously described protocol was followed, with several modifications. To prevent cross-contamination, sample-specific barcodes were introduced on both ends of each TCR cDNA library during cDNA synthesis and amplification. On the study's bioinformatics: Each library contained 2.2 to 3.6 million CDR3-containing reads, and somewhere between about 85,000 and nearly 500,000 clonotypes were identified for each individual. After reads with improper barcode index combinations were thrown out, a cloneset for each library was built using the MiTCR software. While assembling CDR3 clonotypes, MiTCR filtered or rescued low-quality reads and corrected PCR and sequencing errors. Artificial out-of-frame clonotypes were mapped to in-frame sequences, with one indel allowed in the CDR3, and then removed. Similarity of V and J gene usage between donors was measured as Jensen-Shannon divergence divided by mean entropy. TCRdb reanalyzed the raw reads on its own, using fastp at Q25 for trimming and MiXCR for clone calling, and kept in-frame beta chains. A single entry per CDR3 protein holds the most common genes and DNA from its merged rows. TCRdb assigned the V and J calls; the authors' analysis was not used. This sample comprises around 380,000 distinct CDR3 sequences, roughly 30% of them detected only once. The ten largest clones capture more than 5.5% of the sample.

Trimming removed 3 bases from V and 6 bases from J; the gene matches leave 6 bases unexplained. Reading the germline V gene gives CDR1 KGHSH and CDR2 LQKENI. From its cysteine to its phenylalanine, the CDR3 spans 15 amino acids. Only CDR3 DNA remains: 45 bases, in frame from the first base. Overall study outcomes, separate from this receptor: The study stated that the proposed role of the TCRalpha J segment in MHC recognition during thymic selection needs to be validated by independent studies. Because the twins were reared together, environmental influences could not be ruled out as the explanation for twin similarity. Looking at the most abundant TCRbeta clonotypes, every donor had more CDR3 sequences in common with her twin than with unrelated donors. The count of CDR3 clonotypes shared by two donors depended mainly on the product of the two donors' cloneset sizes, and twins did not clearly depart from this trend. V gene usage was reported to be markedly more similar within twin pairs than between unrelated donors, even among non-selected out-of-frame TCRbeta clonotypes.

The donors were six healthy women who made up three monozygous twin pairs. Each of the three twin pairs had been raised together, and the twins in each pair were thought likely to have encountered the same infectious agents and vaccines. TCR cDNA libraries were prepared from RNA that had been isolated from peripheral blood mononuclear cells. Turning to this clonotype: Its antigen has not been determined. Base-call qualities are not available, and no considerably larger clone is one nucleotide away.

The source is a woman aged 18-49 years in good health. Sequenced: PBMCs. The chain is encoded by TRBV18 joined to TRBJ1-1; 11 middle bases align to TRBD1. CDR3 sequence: CASSPGTGGRAEAFF. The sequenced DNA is TGTGCCAGCTCACCCGGGACAGGGGGTAGGGCTGAAGCTTTCTTT. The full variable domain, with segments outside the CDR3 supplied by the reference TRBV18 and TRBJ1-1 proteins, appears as NAGVMQNPRHLVRRRGQEARLRCSPMKGHSHVYWYRQLPEEGLKFMVYLQKENIIDESGMPKERFSAEFPKEGPSILRIQQVVRGDSAAYFCASSPGTGGRAEAFFGQGTRLTVV.